This T cell receptor beta chain was captured in a study of T cell responses to AZD1222 COVID-19 vaccine. On this clone itself: Its specificity is unknown.

Study conclusions and caveats: Vaccine-related CD4 TCRs covered spike, predominating at 160-218 and 743-854. Among spike-specific TCRs, nearly half reportedly target unmutated variant regions. With two AZD1222 doses given, Spike-specific TCR breadth and depth both rose.

The CDR3 totals 13 residues. Trimming removed 2 bases from V and 3 bases from J, with 8 bases in between. The protocol was immunoSEQ multiplex PCR, while the TCRdb copy is restricted to in-frame clones and leaves out a portion. The table lists about 180,000 clones, about 86% of them singletons, with 11% in the top ten. The V and J genes are TRBV12-3 or TRBV12-4 and TRBJ2-7; possible D gene TRBD2, 6 bases. Sequencing used peripheral blood, obtained 28 days after the second AZD1222 dose. This receptor was taken from an adult who received the AZD1222 COVID-19 vaccine. In nucleotides, the CDR3 is TGTGCCAGCAGTTTAAGAGCGGGCTACGAGCAGTACTTC. This gives the protein CASSLRAGYEQYF.